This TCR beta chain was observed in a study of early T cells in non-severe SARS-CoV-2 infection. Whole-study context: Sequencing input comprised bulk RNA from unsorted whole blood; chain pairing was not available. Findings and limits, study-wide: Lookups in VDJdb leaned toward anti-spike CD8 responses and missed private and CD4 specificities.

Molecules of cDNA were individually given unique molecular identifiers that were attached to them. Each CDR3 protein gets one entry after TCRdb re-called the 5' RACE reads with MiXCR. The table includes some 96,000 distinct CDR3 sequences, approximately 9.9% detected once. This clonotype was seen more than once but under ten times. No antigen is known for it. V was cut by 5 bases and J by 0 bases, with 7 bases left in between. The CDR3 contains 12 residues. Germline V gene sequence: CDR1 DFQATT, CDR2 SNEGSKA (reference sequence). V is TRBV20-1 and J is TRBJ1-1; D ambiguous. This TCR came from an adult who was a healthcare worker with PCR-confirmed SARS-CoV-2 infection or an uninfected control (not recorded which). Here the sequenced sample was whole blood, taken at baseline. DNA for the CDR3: TGCAGTGCTGCAACCATGAACACTGAAGCTTTCTTT. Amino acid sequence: CSAATMNTEAFF.